Included here is one T cell receptor (beta chain) sequence, with context. Its specificity is not known. From germline, CDR1 is MNHEY and CDR2 SVGAGI. This CDR3 has 15 residues. Trimming cost V 2 bases and J 1 base, with 11 bases left between them. The sample originates from a study of T cells in localized non-small cell lung cancer. Notes on the study in general: Exceeding tumor, uninvolved adjacent lung had the highest T cell clonality. Only one tumor region was sequenced, so heterogeneity remains possible. Adjacent lung was found to contain a median roughly 60 of the top 100 tumor clones. Greater blood T cell density accompanied longer overall survival.

Sequencing used immunoSEQ multiplex PCR; TCRdb keeps in-frame clones, though not all of them. Of approximately 70,000 clones in the sample, 85% to 90% were seen once. The chain couples TRBV6-5 to TRBJ1-1, with D maybe TRBD1 (6 bases). This material consisted of peripheral blood, taken before any cancer treatment. This clonotype originated in an older male donor with stage III squamous cell lung carcinoma. CDR3 DNA: TGTGCCAGCAGTTACATTGTAGGGGGGAACACTGAAGCTTTCTTT. This encodes CASSYIVGGNTEAFF.